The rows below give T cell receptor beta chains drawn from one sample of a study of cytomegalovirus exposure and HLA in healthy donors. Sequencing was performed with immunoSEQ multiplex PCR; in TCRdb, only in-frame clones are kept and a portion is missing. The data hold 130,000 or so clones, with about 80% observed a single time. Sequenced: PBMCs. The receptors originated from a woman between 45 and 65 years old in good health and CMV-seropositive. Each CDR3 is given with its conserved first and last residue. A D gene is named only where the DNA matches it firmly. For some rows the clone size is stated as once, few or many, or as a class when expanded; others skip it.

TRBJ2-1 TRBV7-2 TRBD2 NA TGTGCCAGCAGCTCCCCGGGGAGCGGGGACCGCAATGAGCAGTTCTTC CASSSPGSGDRNEQFF
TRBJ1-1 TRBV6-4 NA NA TGTGCCAGCAGAGGCAAAAGACGGAGATTGAACACTGAAGCTTTCTTT CASRGKRRRLNTEAFF
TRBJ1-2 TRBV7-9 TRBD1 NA TGTGCCAGCAGCCGACAGGGGGACCTACAACTCTATGGCTACACCTTC CASSRQGDLQLYGYTF
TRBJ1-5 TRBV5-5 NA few TGTGCCAGCAGCTTCAGGGGCGGTCAGCCCCAGCATTTT CASSFRGGQPQHF
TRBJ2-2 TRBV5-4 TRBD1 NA TGTGCCAGCAGCACAGGGACAGGGGTCACCGGGGAGCTGTTTTTT CASSTGTGVTGELFF
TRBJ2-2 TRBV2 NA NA TGTGCCAGCAGTGAAGGCGGATCGAACACCGGGGAGCTGTTTTTT CASSEGGSNTGELFF
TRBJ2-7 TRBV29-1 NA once TGCAGCGTTGAACGCGGGCCCTACGAGCAGTACTTC CSVERGPYEQYF
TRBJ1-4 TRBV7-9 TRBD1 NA TGTGCCAGCAGCTCCCCGACAGGGACTAATGAAAAACTGTTTTTT CASSSPTGTNEKLFF
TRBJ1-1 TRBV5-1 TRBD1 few TGCGCCAGCAGCTTGGATGTAACAGGGGGCACTGAAGCTTTCTTT CASSLDVTGGTEAFF
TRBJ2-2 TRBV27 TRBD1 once TGTGCCAGCAGTTTGGTAACAGGGGCGAACACCGGGGAGCTGTTTTTT CASSLVTGANTGELFF
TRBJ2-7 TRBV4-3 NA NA TGCGCCAGCAGCCAAGAGTCGGGGACTCACTACGAGCAGTACTTC CASSQESGTHYEQYF
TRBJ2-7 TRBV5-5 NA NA TGTGCCAGCAGCATGGTAACAGGGAACTACGAGCAGTACTTC CASSMVTGNYEQYF
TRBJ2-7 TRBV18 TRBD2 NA TGTGCCAGCTCACCAGTACTAGCGGGAGATGAGCAGTACTTC CASSPVLAGDEQYF
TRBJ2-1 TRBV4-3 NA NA TGCGCCAGCAGCCTGGAGGCGTCCTACAATGAGCAGTTCTTC CASSLEASYNEQFF
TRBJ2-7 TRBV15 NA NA TGTGCCACCAGCAGAGAGAGGGCGGGAACCTACGAGCAGTACTTC CATSRERAGTYEQYF
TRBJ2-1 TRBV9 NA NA TGTGCCAGCAGCGTAGGGTGGGGCTATGAGCAGTTCTTC CASSVGWGYEQFF
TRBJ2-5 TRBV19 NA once TGTGCCAGTAGTAGAGAAGAGAGGACCCAGTACTTC CASSREERTQYF
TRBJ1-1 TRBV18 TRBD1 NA TGTGCCAGCTCACCAGCCCGACAGGGCTACACTGAAGCTTTCTTT CASSPARQGYTEAFF
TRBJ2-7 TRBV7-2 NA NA TGTGCCAGCAGCCAGGCGGGCAACACCTACGAGCAGTACTTC CASSQAGNTYEQYF
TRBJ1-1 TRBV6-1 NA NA TGTGCCAGCAGTGAACCCCCGGGGAGTACTGAAGCTTTCTTT CASSEPPGSTEAFF
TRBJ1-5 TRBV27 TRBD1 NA TGTGCCAGCAGTAGACGGACAGGGACACCCAGCAATCAGCCCCAGCATTTT CASSRRTGTPSNQPQHF
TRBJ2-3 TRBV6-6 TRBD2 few TGTGCCAGCACCTCCGCCGGGGGGGCAGGTACAGATACGCAGTATTTT CASTSAGGAGTDTQYF
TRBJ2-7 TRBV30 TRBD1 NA TGTGCCTGGAGTGCCGGGACAGGGGGCTACTACGAGCAGTACTTC CAWSAGTGGYYEQYF
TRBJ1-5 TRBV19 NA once TGTGCCAGTAGTAGTCCAGGAAATCAGCCCCAGCATTTT CASSSPGNQPQHF
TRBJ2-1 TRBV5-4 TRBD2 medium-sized TGTGCCAGCAGCTTGGCGGGGGCTAGCGGGGGCAATGAGCAGTTCTTC CASSLAGASGGNEQFF
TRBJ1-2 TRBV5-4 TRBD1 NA TGTGCCAGCAGCCCCCGCAGGGGGCTAGGTGGCTACACCTTC CASSPRRGLGGYTF
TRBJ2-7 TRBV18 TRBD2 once TGTGCCAGCTCATTAATACCGGGGACTAACTCCTACGAGCAGTACTTC CASSLIPGTNSYEQYF
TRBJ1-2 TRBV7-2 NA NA TGTGCCAGCAGCTTCTCAGGGGCGCTTAGCTATGGCTACACCTTC CASSFSGALSYGYTF
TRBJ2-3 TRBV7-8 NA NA TGTGCCAGCAGCTTACGGGCCGGGGTTTGGGATACGCAGTATTTT CASSLRAGVWDTQYF
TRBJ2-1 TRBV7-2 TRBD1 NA TGTGCCAGCAGCTACCCCGAGACAGGGGGCGGAGATGAGCAGTTCTTC CASSYPETGGGDEQFF
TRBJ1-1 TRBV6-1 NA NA TGTGCCAGCAGTGGAGAGGGCGGGGTGGGGAAAGCTTTCTTT CASSGEGGVGKAFF
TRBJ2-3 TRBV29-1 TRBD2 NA TGCAGCGTTGAAACTAGCGGGGGTCCCACAGATACGCAGTATTTT CSVETSGGPTDTQYF
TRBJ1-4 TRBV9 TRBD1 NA TGTGCCAGCAGCGCCGGGACAGGGGCAACTAATGAAAAACTGTTTTTT CASSAGTGATNEKLFF
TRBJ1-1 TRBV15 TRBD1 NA TGTGCCACCAGCAGAGATTTGAAGGGGGCGGGCACTGAAGCTTTCTTT CATSRDLKGAGTEAFF
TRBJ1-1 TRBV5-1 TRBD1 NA TGCGCCAGCAGCTTGGCCGGGACAGGGAGGGGTACTGAAGCTTTCTTT CASSLAGTGRGTEAFF
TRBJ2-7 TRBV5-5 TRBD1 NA TGTGCCAGCAGCCTGACCGGGACAGCCTACGAGCAGTACTTC CASSLTGTAYEQYF
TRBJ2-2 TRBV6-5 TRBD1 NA TGTGCCAGCAGTTCCGGGACAGGGAACACCGGGGAGCTGTTTTTT CASSSGTGNTGELFF
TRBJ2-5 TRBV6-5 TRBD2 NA TGTGCCAGCAGTTACTGGCCTAGCGGGCAAGAGACCCAGTACTTC CASSYWPSGQETQYF
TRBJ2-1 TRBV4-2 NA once TGTGCCAGCAGCCAAGATAGCGCGGTTTCCTACAATGAGCAGTTCTTC CASSQDSAVSYNEQFF
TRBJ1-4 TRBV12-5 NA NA TGTGCTAGTGGTTTATCCGGTGGTGAAAAACTGTTTTTT CASGLSGGEKLFF
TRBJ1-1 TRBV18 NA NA TGTGCCAGCTCACCGGTCCAGGGAAGTGAAGCTTTCTTT CASSPVQGSEAFF
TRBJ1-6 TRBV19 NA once TGTGCCAGTACCCCGACAGCCTATAATTCACCCCTCCACTTT CASTPTAYNSPLHF
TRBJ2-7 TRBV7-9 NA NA TGTGCCAGCAGCCTATCCCTGGGACATTCGCAGTACTTC CASSLSLGHSQYF
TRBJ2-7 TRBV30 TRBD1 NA TGTGCCTGGAGTGCCGGGACAGCTTTCTACGAGCAGTACTTC CAWSAGTAFYEQYF
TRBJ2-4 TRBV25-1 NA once TGTGCCAGCAGTGAGGGGGGTACCAAAAACATTCAGTACTTC CASSEGGTKNIQYF
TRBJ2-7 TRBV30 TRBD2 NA TGTGCCTGGAGTGACCAAATCGCCGGGACTAGCAAAACCTACGAGCAGTACTTC CAWSDQIAGTSKTYEQYF
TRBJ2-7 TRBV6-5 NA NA TGTGCCAGCAGTTCAGGGCAGTGGGTCTTGTTTGAGCAGTACTTC CASSSGQWVLFEQYF
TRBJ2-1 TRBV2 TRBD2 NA TGTGCCAGCAGTGCCGCTAGCGGGAGGTTGGGAGGCTCCTACAATGAGCAGTTCTTC CASSAASGRLGGSYNEQFF
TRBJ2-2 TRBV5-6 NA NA TGTGCCAGCAGCTTGGGCACAGCGAACACCGGGGAGCTGTTTTTT CASSLGTANTGELFF
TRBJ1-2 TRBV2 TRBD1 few TGTGCCAGCAGTGTAGAGACAGGGGTTAACTATGGCTACACCTTC CASSVETGVNYGYTF
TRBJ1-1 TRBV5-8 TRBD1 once TGTGCCAGCACCAATGAACCGGGGGACAGGGGCACTGAAGCTTTCTTT CASTNEPGDRGTEAFF
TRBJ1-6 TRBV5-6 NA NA TGTGCCAGCACCACAACCGGGCAGGGCTCTTCACCCCTCCACTTT CASTTTGQGSSPLHF